This entry lists 13 T cell receptor beta chains sequenced from one sample in a study of blood T cell repertoires in COVID-19. Data came from immunoSEQ multiplex PCR; TCRdb stores just in-frame clones and leaves some out. The table lists 350,000 or so clones, roughly 86% of them singletons. The sample taken for sequencing was PBMCs or T cells enriched from blood (not recorded which). Source of these receptors: a woman in her twenties or thirties who had been exposed to COVID-19.

CDR3 sequence (DNA): TGTGCCAGCAGCCCCCTACCGTCCACTGAAGCTTTCTTT. This codes for CASSPLPSTEAFF. This chain links TRBV5-4 with TRBJ1-1; D call uncertain. Per germline, CDR1 SGHNT and CDR2 YYREEE (reference sequence). Trimming cost V 4 bases and J 4 bases, with 11 bases left between them. The CDR3 loop spans 13 amino acids.

The rearrangement joins TRBV19 to TRBJ2-3, with 10 bases lining up with TRBD2. This CDR3 has 14 amino acids. V lost 6 bases, J lost 4 bases, and 4 bases stayed unmatched. CDR1 and CDR2 (germline): LNHDA, SQIVND (reference sequence). CDR3 DNA sequence: TGTGCCAGTAGCTTGACTAGCGGGTCAGATACGCAGTATTTT. This codes for CASSLTSGSDTQYF. Combining the CDR3 with reference TRBV19 and TRBJ2-3 gives the whole variable domain DGGITQSPKYLFRKEGQNVTLSCEQNLNHDAMYWYRQDPGQGLRLIYYSQIVNDFQKGDIAEGYSVSREKKESFPLTVTSAQKNPTAFYLCASSLTSGSDTQYFGPGTRLTVL.

The chain employs TRBV18 and TRBJ2-7; 11 nucleotides align to TRBD2. From germline, CDR1 is KGHSH and CDR2 LQKENI. CDR3 size: 16 residues. V gave up 0 bases and J gave up 4 bases; unmatched junction bases: 5. CDR3 in DNA: TGTGCCAGCTCACCACCGCGGCTAGCGGGAGGATACGAGCAGTACTTC. The encoded protein is CASSPPRLAGGYEQYF.

The chain couples TRBV11-1 to TRBJ2-2; D may be TRBD1 (5 bases). In germline, CDR1 is SGHAT, CDR2 FQDESV (reference sequence). The ends were cut back, 1 base at V and 1 base at J, with 7 bases in the middle. CDR3 length: 15 residues. CDR3 in amino acids: CASSLGGRNTGELFF. Written as DNA, the CDR3 is TGTGCCAGCAGCTTAGGGGGCAGGAACACCGGGGAGCTGTTTTTT.

The rearrangement links TRBV10-3 to TRBJ1-1; 8 nucleotides agree with TRBD1. CDR1 is ENHRY and CDR2 is SYGVKD in the germline V gene. J was trimmed by 1 base and V by 4 bases; bases with no gene match: 2. The CDR3 length is 14 residues. CDR3: CAISGTGGNTEAFF. CDR3 sequence (DNA): TGTGCCATCAGTGGAACAGGGGGGAACACTGAAGCTTTCTTT.

The chain combines TRBV19 with TRBJ1-6; D gene unclear. V dropped 10 bases and J dropped 7 bases, with 26 bases sitting between them. The CDR3 runs to 17 residues. CDR1 and CDR2 (germline): LNHDA, SQIVND (reference sequence). CDR3: CATRAFGKTAGNSPLHF. In nucleotides, the CDR3 is TGTGCCACCAGAGCGTTCGGGAAGACTGCGGGGAATTCACCCCTCCACTTT.

This clone was found once. This specimen includes other DNA sequences encoding the same CDR3. This chain joins TRBV7-9 and TRBJ1-2; 11 bases match TRBD1. The J segment lost 3 bases and the V segment lost 1 base, leaving 1 base of the junction unmatched. CDR1 is SEHNR and CDR2 is FQNEAQ in the germline V gene (reference sequence). This CDR3 has 15 amino acids. The DNA of the CDR3 is TGTGCCAGCAGCTTAGGGACAGGGGGCTACTATGGCTACACCTTC. Its protein is CASSLGTGGYYGYTF.

The chain couples TRBV19 to TRBJ1-2; D call uncertain. The germline V gene encodes CDR1 LNHDA and CDR2 SQIVND (reference sequence). This CDR3 has 14 residues. V lost 6 bases, J lost 2 bases, and 13 bases lay in between. CDR3 sequence (DNA): TGTGCCAGTAGACCAGCGTCCCTGAACTATGGCTACACCTTC. Its protein product is CASRPASLNYGYTF. The entire variable domain, with the rest obtained from reference TRBV19 and TRBJ1-2, is as follows: DGGITQSPKYLFRKEGQNVTLSCEQNLNHDAMYWYRQDPGQGLRLIYYSQIVNDFQKGDIAEGYSVSREKKESFPLTVTSAQKNPTAFYLCASRPASLNYGYTFGSGTRLTVV.

This sequence joins TRBV5-1 and TRBJ2-5, with 8 bases matching TRBD2. This CDR3 has 16 residues. The germline gives CDR1 SGHRS, CDR2 YFSETQ. Germline trimming cut 0 bases from V and 2 bases from J; bases unmatched to any gene: 6. The CDR3 coding sequence is TGCGCCAGCAGCTTGGCGCGGCTAGCGGGTCAAGAGACCCAGTACTTC. It is translated as CASSLARLAGQETQYF.

The CDR3 region is CASSTPGSTEAFF. DNA for the CDR3: TGTGCCAGCAGCACCCCGGGTTCCACTGAAGCTTTCTTT. The genes are TRBV28 and TRBJ1-1, with no clear D. V lost 6 bases and J lost 4, with 12 bases in between. The CDR3 runs to 13 residues. Germline lookup yields CDR1 MDHEN and CDR2 SYDVKM.

J is TRBJ2-7 and V is TRBV12-2; TRBD1, the table's D call, was not compared with the DNA. TRBV12-2 is assigned pseudogene status. The CDR3 spans 15 residues. The CDR3 protein is CASRLNPATGYEQYF. CDR3 DNA sequence: TGTGCAAGTCGCTTAAATCCAGCAACAGGTTACGAGCAGTACTTC.

For this clone: Other DNA sequences within the sample encode an identical CDR3. The rearrangement joins TRBV28 to TRBJ1-5; 7 nucleotides agree with TRBD1. V lost 5 bases and J lost 4; bases outside the gene matches: 2. CDR1 MDHEN and CDR2 SYDVKM come from the germline V gene. The CDR3 contains 13 residues. The CDR3: CASSRDSNQPQHF. CDR3 coding DNA: TGTGCCAGCAGTCGGGACAGTAATCAGCCCCAGCATTTT.

This clone came up once. The chain has TRBV7-3 and TRBJ2-7; a possible D gene is TRBD1 (5 bases). Germline CDR1 SGHTA, CDR2 FQGTGA. V lost 0 bases and J lost 3, with 12 bases in between. This CDR3 comprises 15 residues. CDR3 sequence reads: CASSLTGAGNYEQYF. As DNA, the CDR3 is TGTGCCAGCAGCTTAACAGGGGCAGGAAACTACGAGCAGTACTTC.